The rows below give T cell receptor beta chains drawn from one sample of a study of human T cells and chemical hapten exposure. TCRdb recomputed calls from the RACE reads with MiXCR, one row per CDR3 protein. This table holds some 350,000 distinct CDR3 sequences, under 8% found once. The sequenced sample was whole blood, obtained in connection with sensitization to the hapten diphenylcyclopropenone (DPC). These receptor sequences come from a woman between 18 and 29 years old with alopecia areata. Some clones in this sample may be carry-over from other donors' samples. Both conserved end residues are part of each CDR3. A D gene is named only where the DNA matches it firmly. Rows may omit the clone size; those that give it use once, few, many or a size class.

D gene: NA; J gene: TRBJ2-3; clone size: few; V gene: TRBV27; CDR3 DNA: TGTGCCAGCAGTTTGGAATTTCGGAGGGATACGCAGTATTTT; CDR3 protein: CASSLEFRRDTQYF
D gene: NA; J gene: TRBJ1-4; clone size: many; V gene: TRBV5-6; CDR3 DNA: TGTGCCAGCAGCTGGGGGAATGAAAAACTGTTTTTT; CDR3 protein: CASSWGNEKLFF
D gene: TRBD2; J gene: TRBJ2-1; clone size: NA; V gene: TRBV6-1; CDR3 DNA: TGTGCCAGCAGTGAAGACGGGGGGGCCTACAATGAGCAGTTCTTC; CDR3 protein: CASSEDGGAYNEQFF
D gene: TRBD1; J gene: TRBJ1-4; clone size: NA; V gene: TRBV7-2; CDR3 DNA: TGTGCCAGCAGCTTAACGCGGACAGGCTTAAATGAAAAACTGTTTTTT; CDR3 protein: CASSLTRTGLNEKLFF
D gene: NA; J gene: TRBJ1-1; clone size: NA; V gene: TRBV27; CDR3 DNA: TGTGCCACCAAAGATCCTAACACTGAAGCTTTCTTT; CDR3 protein: CATKDPNTEAFF
D gene: TRBD2; J gene: TRBJ2-2; clone size: many; V gene: TRBV9; CDR3 DNA: TGTGCCAGCAGCGTAGACGGGGGGGCTGGCGGGGAGCTGTTTTTT; CDR3 protein: CASSVDGGAGGELFF
D gene: NA; J gene: TRBJ2-7; clone size: NA; V gene: TRBV2; CDR3 DNA: TGTGCCAGCAGTGAAGGCTCAGGACACACTATCTACGAGCAGTACTTC; CDR3 protein: CASSEGSGHTIYEQYF
D gene: NA; J gene: TRBJ1-4; clone size: few; V gene: TRBV6-4; CDR3 DNA: TGTGCCAGCAGGGAATTGGCTAATGAAAAACTGTTTTTT; CDR3 protein: CASRELANEKLFF
D gene: NA; J gene: TRBJ1-6; clone size: NA; V gene: TRBV6-2/TRBV6-3; CDR3 DNA: TGTGCCAGCAGCGAGCCGGGAGCAAATTCACCCCTCCACTTT; CDR3 protein: CASSEPGANSPLHF
D gene: NA; J gene: TRBJ2-3; clone size: NA; V gene: TRBV6-5; CDR3 DNA: TGTGCCAGCACCCGGGGGCATCCAGATACGCAGTATTTT; CDR3 protein: CASTRGHPDTQYF
D gene: NA; J gene: TRBJ2-7; clone size: NA; V gene: TRBV6-6; CDR3 DNA: TGTGCCAGCACCCTCCGGGGCGAGCAGTACTTC; CDR3 protein: CASTLRGEQYF
D gene: TRBD2; J gene: TRBJ2-5; clone size: NA; V gene: TRBV20-1; CDR3 DNA: TGCAGTGCTACAAAACACCTAGCGGGCCGACAAGAGACCCAGTACTTC; CDR3 protein: CSATKHLAGRQETQYF
D gene: NA; J gene: TRBJ1-6; clone size: NA; V gene: TRBV20-1; CDR3 DNA: TGCAGTGCTGGCTCACCCGGTTTTCAGGGGAGATCACCCCTCCACTTT; CDR3 protein: CSAGSPGFQGRSPLHF
D gene: NA; J gene: TRBJ1-2; clone size: NA; V gene: TRBV6-5; CDR3 DNA: TGTGCCAGCAGTTACTGTTGTTCGCCGCGGGTCTATGGCTACACCTTC; CDR3 protein: CASSYCCSPRVYGYTF
D gene: NA; J gene: TRBJ2-3; clone size: few; V gene: TRBV12-3/TRBV12-4; CDR3 DNA: TGTGCCAGCAGTTCAAACAGGAATCCCACAGATACGCAGTATTTT; CDR3 protein: CASSSNRNPTDTQYF
D gene: TRBD1; J gene: TRBJ2-5; clone size: NA; V gene: TRBV5-5; CDR3 DNA: TGTGCCAGCAGCTTGGACAGGGGGCTGCGACAAGAGACCCAGTACTTC; CDR3 protein: CASSLDRGLRQETQYF
D gene: NA; J gene: TRBJ2-4; clone size: NA; V gene: TRBV3-1; CDR3 DNA: TGTGCCAGCAGCTCTCTTCGTGACAGAGCCAAAAACATTCAGTACTTC; CDR3 protein: CASSSLRDRAKNIQYF
D gene: NA; J gene: TRBJ2-1; clone size: once; V gene: TRBV7-2; CDR3 DNA: TGTGCCAGCAGTCCAGCAGCAGGGATGATGTTGAATGAGCAGTTCTTC; CDR3 protein: CASSPAAGMMLNEQFF
D gene: TRBD1; J gene: TRBJ1-1; clone size: many; V gene: TRBV18; CDR3 DNA: TGTGCCAGCTCACCACCTAACTTCGAAACCCAACAGGGGAGGACTGAAGCTTTCTTT; CDR3 protein: CASSPPNFETQQGRTEAFF
D gene: NA; J gene: TRBJ1-4; clone size: NA; V gene: TRBV3-1; CDR3 DNA: TGTGCCAGCAGCCAAGACGGAAACACGGCAACTAATGAAAAACTGTTTTTT; CDR3 protein: CASSQDGNTATNEKLFF
D gene: TRBD1; J gene: TRBJ1-6; clone size: NA; V gene: TRBV13; CDR3 DNA: TGTGCCAGCAGCCAGACGGACAGGGACCTTTTGGATTCACCCCTCCACTTT; CDR3 protein: CASSQTDRDLLDSPLHF
D gene: NA; J gene: TRBJ2-4; clone size: NA; V gene: TRBV11-2; CDR3 DNA: TGTGCCAGCAGCTTAGTAAGAGGAGTTGGCATTCAGTACTTC; CDR3 protein: CASSLVRGVGIQYF
D gene: TRBD2; J gene: TRBJ2-5; clone size: NA; V gene: TRBV3-1; CDR3 DNA: TGTGCCAGCAGCCCCGGACTAGCGGGGATAACAGAGACCCAGTACTTC; CDR3 protein: CASSPGLAGITETQYF
D gene: TRBD1; J gene: TRBJ2-6; clone size: few; V gene: TRBV11-2; CDR3 DNA: TGTGCCAGCAGCCCTCGGGACAGTAGAACGGTGCGGGCCAACGTCCTGACTTTC; CDR3 protein: CASSPRDSRTVRANVLTF
D gene: TRBD2; J gene: TRBJ2-1; clone size: few; V gene: TRBV10-3; CDR3 DNA: TGTGCCATCAGTGAGACCGTGGCGGGGGGGCCAGGTGAGCAGTTCTTC; CDR3 protein: CAISETVAGGPGEQFF
D gene: NA; J gene: TRBJ2-3; clone size: few; V gene: TRBV2; CDR3 DNA: TGTGCCAGCAGTGACCCCCCAGATACGCAGTATTTT; CDR3 protein: CASSDPPDTQYF
D gene: NA; J gene: TRBJ2-7; clone size: many; V gene: TRBV4-1; CDR3 DNA: TGCGCCAGCAGCCCCTTAACAGGGTCCAGCTCCTACGAGCAGTACTTC; CDR3 protein: CASSPLTGSSSYEQYF
D gene: TRBD1; J gene: TRBJ1-5; clone size: NA; V gene: TRBV7-2; CDR3 DNA: TGTGCCAGCAGCTCGACAGGGCGCAATCAGCCCCAGCATTTT; CDR3 protein: CASSSTGRNQPQHF
D gene: NA; J gene: TRBJ2-7; clone size: few; V gene: TRBV5-1; CDR3 DNA: TGCGCCAGCAGCTTGTTATCAGGGAGCCCCTACGAGCAGTACTTC; CDR3 protein: CASSLLSGSPYEQYF